There are many counts of the clone carrying this T cell receptor beta chain. The antigen remains undetermined. The V gene's germline CDR1 is SGHNT and CDR2 YENEEA. The junction had 7 bases not matched to a gene; V was cut back by 5 bases and J by 3 bases. CDR3 length: 15 residues. This sample is part of a study of T cells in Graves' hyperthyroidism and ophthalmopathy. Findings of the study overall: Ophthalmopathy, which appeared later, was predicted by the model a median approximately six months before onset. Separating ophthalmopathy from stable hyperthyroidism was achieved by a 13 V-J model. Blood shared most expanded thyroid clonotypes above 0.001.

Amplification of TCR beta CDR3 regions used RNA as the template. TCR CDR3 regions were first amplified by RT-PCR with HTBI primers. TCRdb reprocessed the multiplex PCR reads with MiXCR, giving one entry per CDR3 protein. Altogether 350,000 or so distinct CDR3 sequences are present, around a sixth being singletons, with the ten largest covering roughly a sixth. Lactation, pregnancy, other autoimmune disease or uncontrolled infection led to exclusion of patients. Sequenced input: blood. The chain carries TRBV11-3 and TRBJ1-1; 9 bases fit TRBD1. The sequence was obtained from a woman aged 40 to 50 with Graves' ophthalmopathy. CDR3 coding DNA: TGTGCCAGCAGCGCTGGACAGGGGAGAGACACTGAAGCTTTCTTT. It yields the protein CASSAGQGRDTEAFF.